The T cell receptor (beta chain) described here comes from a study of T-cell memory formation after mild COVID-19. A single record per CDR3 protein comes from TCRdb applying MiXCR to the 5' RACE reads. The sample records around 390,000 distinct CDR3 sequences, roughly 15% being singletons. This clonotype was detected ten times or more. The sample taken for sequencing was PBMCs or a T cell subset sorted from them (not recorded which). The sequence was collected from a young man who had mild COVID-19 (a few samples of this study predate the infection). Cell type and time point are not known.

Written as DNA, the CDR3 is TGTGCCAGCTCCCGGGACGGCTACGAGCAGTACTTC. It specifies CASSRDGYEQYF. V usage is TRBV18 and J usage is TRBJ2-7; D assignment may be TRBD1 or TRBD2 (5 bases each). Germline-derived CDR1 and CDR2 are KGHSH and LQKENI. Between the trimmed V and J ends, which lost 6 bases and 3 bases, there was a span of 9 bases. This CDR3 is built from 12 residues. Supplemented by reference TRBV18 and TRBJ2-7, the full variable domain reads NAGVMQNPRHLVRRRGQEARLRCSPMKGHSHVYWYRQLPEEGLKFMVYLQKENIIDESGMPKERFSAEFPKEGPSILRIQQVVRGDSAAYFCASSRDGYEQYFGPGTRLTVT.